This T cell receptor (beta chain) was sequenced during a study of cytomegalovirus exposure and HLA in healthy donors. General observations from the study: There were some V segments, including TRBV6-2 and TRBV6-3, excluded as indistinguishable. In a later analysis, a genetic analysis reported fewer productive-TCR N-insertions in an Asian-associated ancestry cluster than the cohort average.

The primer mix had 60 Vbeta and 13 Jbeta primers. Per the authors' pipeline: Approximately 9.9 million shared chains were among the approximately 80 million unique TCR beta chains that a later analysis counted. Method: immunoSEQ multiplex PCR; TCRdb's copy keeps in-frame clones and lacks some. D and trimming were read from the DNA, whereas the V and J calls and clone size are those reported in that table. The sample has around 100,000 clones, around three quarters seen once. Points on this clone: Antigen specificity is unknown.

The CDR3 sequence is 14 residues long. Germline V CDR1 and CDR2: MGHRA, YSYEKL. V gave up 4 bases and J gave up 9 bases; unmatched junction bases: 5. When sampled, the donors appeared nominally healthy, though they likely had unrecorded immune exposures. The chain couples TRBV4-1 to TRBJ1-6, with 8 bases identical to TRBD1. Sequenced material: PBMCs. The receptor's source is a female donor in good health and CMV-seropositive. In DNA, the CDR3 is TGCGCCAGCAGCCTGACAGGGGCCGGTTCACCCCTCCACTTT. Translated: CASSLTGAGSPLHF.